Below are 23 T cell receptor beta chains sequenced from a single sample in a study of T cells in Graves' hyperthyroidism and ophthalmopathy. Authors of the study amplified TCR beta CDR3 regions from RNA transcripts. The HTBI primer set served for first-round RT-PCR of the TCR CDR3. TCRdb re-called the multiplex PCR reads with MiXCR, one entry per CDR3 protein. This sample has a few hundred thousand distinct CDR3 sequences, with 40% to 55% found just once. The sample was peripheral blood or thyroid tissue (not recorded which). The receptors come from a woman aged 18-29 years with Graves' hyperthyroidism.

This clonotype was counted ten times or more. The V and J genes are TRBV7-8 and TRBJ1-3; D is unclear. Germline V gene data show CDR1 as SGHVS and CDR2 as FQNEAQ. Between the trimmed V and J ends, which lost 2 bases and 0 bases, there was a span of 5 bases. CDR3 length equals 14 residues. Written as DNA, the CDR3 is TGTGCCAGCAGCTTAAGGGACTCTGGAAACACCATATATTTT. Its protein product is CASSLRDSGNTIYF.

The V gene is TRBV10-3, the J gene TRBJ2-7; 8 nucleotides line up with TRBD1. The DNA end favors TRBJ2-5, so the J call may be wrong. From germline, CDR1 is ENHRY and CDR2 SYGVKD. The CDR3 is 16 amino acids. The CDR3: CAISEATGEGSETQYF. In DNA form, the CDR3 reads TGTGCCATCAGTGAAGCGACAGGGGAAGGTTCGGAGACCCAGTACTTC.

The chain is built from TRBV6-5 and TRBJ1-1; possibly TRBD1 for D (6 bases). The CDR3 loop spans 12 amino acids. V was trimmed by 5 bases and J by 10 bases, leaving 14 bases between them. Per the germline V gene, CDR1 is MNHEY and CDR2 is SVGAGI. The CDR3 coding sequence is TGTGCCAGCAGTGATTGGGACATGCGAGCTTTCTTT. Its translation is CASSDWDMRAFF.

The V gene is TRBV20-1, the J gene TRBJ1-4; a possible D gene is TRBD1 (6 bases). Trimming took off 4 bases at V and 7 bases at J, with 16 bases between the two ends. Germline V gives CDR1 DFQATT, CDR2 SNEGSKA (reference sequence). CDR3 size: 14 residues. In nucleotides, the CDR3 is TGCAGTGCTACGGGACGGGGGGCTGTTGAAAAACTGTTTTTT. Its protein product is CSATGRGAVEKLFF.

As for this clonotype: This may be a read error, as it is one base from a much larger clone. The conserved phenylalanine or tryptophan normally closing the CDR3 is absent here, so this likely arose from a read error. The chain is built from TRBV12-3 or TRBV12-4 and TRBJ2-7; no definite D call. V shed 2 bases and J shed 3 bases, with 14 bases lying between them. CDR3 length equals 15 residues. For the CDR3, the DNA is TGTGCCAGCAGTTTAAATTCTCAGATGGACTACGAGCAGTACCTC. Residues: CASSLNSQMDYEQYL.

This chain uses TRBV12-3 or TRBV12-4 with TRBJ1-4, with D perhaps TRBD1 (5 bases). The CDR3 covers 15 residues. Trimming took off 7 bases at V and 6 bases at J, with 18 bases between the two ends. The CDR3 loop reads CASNQTSGTYEKLFF. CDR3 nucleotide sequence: TGTGCCAGCAACCAAACTAGCGGGACGTATGAAAAACTGTTTTTT.

The CDR3 DNA reads TGTGCCAGCAGCAGGGGGGACTCCGTCTACGAGCAGTACTTC. This sequence encodes CASSRGDSVYEQYF. J is TRBJ2-7 and V is TRBV7-6; D possibly matches TRBD1 or TRBD2 (6 bases each). The V gene lost 5 bases and the J gene lost 3 bases, with 14 bases spanning the gap. The germline V gene encodes CDR1 SGHVS and CDR2 FNYEAQ. The CDR3 consists of 14 residues. The full variable domain, its missing parts supplied by reference TRBV7-6 and TRBJ2-7, is GAGVSQSPRYKVTKRGQDVALRCDPISGHVSLYWYRQALGQGPEFLTYFNYEAQQDKSGLPNDRFSAERPEGSISTLTIQRTEQRDSAMYRCASSRGDSVYEQYFGPGTRLTVT.

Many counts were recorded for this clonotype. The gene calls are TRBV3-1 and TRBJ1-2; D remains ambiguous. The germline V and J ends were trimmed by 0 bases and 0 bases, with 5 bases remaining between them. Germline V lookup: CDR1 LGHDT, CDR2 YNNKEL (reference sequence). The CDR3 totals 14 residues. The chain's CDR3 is CASSQDRANYGYTF. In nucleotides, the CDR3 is TGTGCCAGCAGCCAAGATCGGGCTAACTATGGCTACACCTTC.

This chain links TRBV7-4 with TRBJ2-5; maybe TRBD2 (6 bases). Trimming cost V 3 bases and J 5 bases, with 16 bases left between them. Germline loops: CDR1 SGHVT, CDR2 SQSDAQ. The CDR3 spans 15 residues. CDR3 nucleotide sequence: TGTGCCAGCAGCTTGCGGACCGCGGGAATGGAGACCCAGTACTTC. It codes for CASSLRTAGMETQYF.

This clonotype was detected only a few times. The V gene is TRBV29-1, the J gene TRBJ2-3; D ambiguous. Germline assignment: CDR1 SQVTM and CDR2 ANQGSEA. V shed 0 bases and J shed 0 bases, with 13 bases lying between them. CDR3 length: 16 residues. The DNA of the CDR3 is TGCAGCGTTGAAGAAATACAGATTTCTAGCACAGATACGCAGTATTTT. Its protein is CSVEEIQISSTDTQYF.

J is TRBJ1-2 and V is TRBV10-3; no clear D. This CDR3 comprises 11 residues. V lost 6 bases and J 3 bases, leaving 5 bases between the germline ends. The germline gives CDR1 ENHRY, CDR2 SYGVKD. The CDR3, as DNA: TGTGCCATCAGCTCCCACTATGGCTACACCTTC. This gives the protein CAISSHYGYTF.

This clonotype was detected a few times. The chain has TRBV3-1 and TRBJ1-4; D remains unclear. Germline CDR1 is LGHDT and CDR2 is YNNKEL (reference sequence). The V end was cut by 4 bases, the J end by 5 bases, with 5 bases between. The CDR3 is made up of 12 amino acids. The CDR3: CASSRRNEKLFF. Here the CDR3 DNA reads TGTGCCAGCAGCCGAAGAAATGAAAAACTGTTTTTT.

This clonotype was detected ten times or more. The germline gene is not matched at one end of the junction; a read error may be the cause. The CDR3 nucleotides are TGTGCCAGCAGGAAGACAGGGAGGTTGGTTGAGGTTTTT. As protein: CASRKTGRLVEVF. The rearrangement joins TRBV6-5 to TRBJ1-4, with 7 bases identical to TRBD1. The CDR3 runs 13 residues. Germline V gene sequence: CDR1 MNHEY, CDR2 SVGAGI.

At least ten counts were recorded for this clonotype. CDR3 loop: CASSLVGDRAGYEQYF. For the CDR3, the DNA is TGTGCCAGCAGCTTGGTTGGCGACAGGGCAGGCTACGAGCAGTACTTC. The chain carries TRBV5-6 and TRBJ2-7, with 7 bases aligning to TRBD1. The CDR3 runs 16 residues. Germline CDR1 is SGHDT and CDR2 is YYEEEE. The ends lost 0 bases at V and 3 bases at J; junction bases unmatched: 9.

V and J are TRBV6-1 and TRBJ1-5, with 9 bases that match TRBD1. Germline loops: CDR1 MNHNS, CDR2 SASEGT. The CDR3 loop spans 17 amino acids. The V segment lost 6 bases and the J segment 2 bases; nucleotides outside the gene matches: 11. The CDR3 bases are TGTGCCAGCAGGGATGAGGGACAGGGCGTGGGCAATCAGCCCCAGCATTTT. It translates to CASRDEGQGVGNQPQHF.

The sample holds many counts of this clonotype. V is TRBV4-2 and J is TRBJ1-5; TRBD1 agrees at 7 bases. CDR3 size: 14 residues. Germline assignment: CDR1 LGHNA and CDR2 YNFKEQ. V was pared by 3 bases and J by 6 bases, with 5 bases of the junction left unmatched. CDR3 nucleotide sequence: TGTGCCAGCAGCCAGTCGACAGGGACTCAGCCCCAGCATTTT. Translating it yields CASSQSTGTQPQHF.

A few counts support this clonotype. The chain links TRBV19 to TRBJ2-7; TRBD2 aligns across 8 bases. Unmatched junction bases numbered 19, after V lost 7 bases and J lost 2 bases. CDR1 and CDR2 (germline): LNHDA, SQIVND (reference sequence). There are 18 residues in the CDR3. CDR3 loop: CASKRTKAGTSSTYEQYF. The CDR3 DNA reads TGTGCCAGTAAAAGAACCAAAGCCGGGACTAGTTCTACCTACGAGCAGTACTTC.

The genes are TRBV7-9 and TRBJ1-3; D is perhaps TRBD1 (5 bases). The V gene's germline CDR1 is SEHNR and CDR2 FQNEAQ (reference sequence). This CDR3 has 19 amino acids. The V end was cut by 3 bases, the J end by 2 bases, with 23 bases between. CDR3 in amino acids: CASSLTPLVADSAGNTIYF. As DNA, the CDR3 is TGTGCCAGCAGCTTGACCCCGTTGGTGGCCGACAGTGCTGGAAACACCATATATTTT.

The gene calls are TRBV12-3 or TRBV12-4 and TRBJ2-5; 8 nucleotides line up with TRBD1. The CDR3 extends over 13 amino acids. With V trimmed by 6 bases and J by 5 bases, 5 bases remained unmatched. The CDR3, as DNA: TGTGCCAGCAGGCCGGACAGGGTGGAGACCCAGTACTTC. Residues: CASRPDRVETQYF.

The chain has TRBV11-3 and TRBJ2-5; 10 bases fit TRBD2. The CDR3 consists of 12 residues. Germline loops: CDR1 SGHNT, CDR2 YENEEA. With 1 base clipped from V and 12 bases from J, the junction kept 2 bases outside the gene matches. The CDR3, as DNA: TGTGCCAGCAGCTTAGTTGGGACTAGCGAGTACTTC. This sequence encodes CASSLVGTSEYF.

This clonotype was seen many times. The CDR3 region is CASSLPAGGQTQYF. CDR3 in DNA: TGTGCCAGCAGCTTACCAGCGGGAGGGCAGACCCAGTACTTC. The chain links TRBV5-4 to TRBJ2-5; 10 bases are a match to TRBD2. The CDR3 spans 14 residues. CDR1 and CDR2 from the germline V gene are SGHNT and YYREEE (reference sequence). Trimming at V came to 2 bases and at J to 6 bases, leaving 4 bases not matched to a gene.

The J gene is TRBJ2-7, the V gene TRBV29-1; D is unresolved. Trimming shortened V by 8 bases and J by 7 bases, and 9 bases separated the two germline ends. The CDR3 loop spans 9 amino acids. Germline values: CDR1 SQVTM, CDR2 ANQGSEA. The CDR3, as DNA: TGCAGCTTCGGTGAAGAGCAGTACTTC. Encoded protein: CSFGEEQYF.

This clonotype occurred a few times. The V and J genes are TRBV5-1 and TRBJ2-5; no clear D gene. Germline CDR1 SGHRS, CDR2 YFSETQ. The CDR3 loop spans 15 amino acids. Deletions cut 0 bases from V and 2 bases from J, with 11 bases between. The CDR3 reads CASSLGNQRQETQYF. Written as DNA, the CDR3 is TGCGCCAGCAGCTTGGGAAATCAGAGACAAGAGACCCAGTACTTC.